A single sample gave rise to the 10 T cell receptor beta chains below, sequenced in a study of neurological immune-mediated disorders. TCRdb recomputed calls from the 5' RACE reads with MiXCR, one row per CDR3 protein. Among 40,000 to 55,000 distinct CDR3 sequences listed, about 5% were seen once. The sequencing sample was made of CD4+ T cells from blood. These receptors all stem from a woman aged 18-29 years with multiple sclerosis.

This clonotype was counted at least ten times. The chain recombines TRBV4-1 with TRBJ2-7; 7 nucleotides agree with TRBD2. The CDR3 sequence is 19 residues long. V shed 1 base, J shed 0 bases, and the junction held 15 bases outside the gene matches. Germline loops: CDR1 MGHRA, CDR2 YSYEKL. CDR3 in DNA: TGCGCCAGCAGCCAAGCCATAGAGGCCCTAGCGGTGAACTCCTACGAGCAGTACTTC. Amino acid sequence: CASSQAIEALAVNSYEQYF.

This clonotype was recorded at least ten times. The DNA for the CDR3 is TGTGCCAGCGGGACAGGGTTCACCGGGGAGCTGTTTTTT. This sequence encodes CASGTGFTGELFF. V and J are TRBV12-3 or TRBV12-4 and TRBJ2-2; TRBD1 aligns across 9 bases. This CDR3 contains 13 residues. V dropped 8 bases and J dropped 4; count of bases not matched to a gene: 2.

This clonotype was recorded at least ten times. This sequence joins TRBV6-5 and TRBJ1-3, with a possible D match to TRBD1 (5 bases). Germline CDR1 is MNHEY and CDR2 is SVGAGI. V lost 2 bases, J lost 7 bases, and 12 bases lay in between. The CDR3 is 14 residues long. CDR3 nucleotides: TGTGCCAGCAGTTACGGACAAAGAGGGAACACCATATATTTT. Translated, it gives CASSYGQRGNTIYF.

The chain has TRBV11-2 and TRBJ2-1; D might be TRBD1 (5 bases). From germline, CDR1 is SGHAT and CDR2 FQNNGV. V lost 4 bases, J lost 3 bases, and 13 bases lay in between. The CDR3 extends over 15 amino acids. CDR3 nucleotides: TGTGCCAGCAGCTCCCTCTACAGGAGCTACAATGAGCAGTTCTTC. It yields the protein CASSSLYRSYNEQFF.

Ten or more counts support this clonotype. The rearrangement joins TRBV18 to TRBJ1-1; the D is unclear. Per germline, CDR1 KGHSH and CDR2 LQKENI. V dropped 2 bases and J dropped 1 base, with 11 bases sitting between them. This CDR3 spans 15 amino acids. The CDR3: CASSPNGIKNTEAFF. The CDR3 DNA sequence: TGTGCCAGCTCACCAAACGGAATAAAGAACACTGAAGCTTTCTTT. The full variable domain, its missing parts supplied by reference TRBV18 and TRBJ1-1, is NAGVMQNPRHLVRRRGQEARLRCSPMKGHSHVYWYRQLPEEGLKFMVYLQKENIIDESGMPKERFSAEFPKEGPSILRIQQVVRGDSAAYFCASSPNGIKNTEAFFGQGTRLTVV.

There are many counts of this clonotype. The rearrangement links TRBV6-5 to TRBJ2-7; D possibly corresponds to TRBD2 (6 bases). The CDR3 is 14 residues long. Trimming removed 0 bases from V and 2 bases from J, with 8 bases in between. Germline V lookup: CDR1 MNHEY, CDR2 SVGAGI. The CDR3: CASSYSRGTYEQYF. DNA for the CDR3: TGTGCCAGCAGTTACTCGCGGGGAACCTACGAGCAGTACTTC.

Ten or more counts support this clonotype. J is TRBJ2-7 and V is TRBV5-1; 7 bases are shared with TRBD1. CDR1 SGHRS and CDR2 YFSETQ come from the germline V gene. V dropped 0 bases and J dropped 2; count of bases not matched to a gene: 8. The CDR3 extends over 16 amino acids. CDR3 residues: CASSLAQPTGAYEQYF. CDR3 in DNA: TGCGCCAGCAGCTTGGCCCAACCCACAGGGGCCTACGAGCAGTACTTC.

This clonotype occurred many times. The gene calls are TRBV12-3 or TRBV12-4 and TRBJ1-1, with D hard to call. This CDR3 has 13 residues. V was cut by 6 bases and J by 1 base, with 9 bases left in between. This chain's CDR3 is CASRARENTEAFF. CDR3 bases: TGTGCCAGCAGGGCGAGGGAGAACACTGAAGCTTTCTTT.

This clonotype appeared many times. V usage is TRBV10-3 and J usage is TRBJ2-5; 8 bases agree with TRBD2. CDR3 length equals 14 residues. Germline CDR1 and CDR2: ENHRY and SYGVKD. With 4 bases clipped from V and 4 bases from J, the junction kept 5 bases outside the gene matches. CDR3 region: CAISALTSGETQYF. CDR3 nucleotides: TGTGCCATCAGTGCCCTTACTAGCGGAGAGACCCAGTACTTC.

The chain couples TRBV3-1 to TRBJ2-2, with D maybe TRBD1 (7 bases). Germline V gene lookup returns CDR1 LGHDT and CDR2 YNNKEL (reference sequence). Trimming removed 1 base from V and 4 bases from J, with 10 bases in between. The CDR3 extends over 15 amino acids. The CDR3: CASSQGQGGTGELFF. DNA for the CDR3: TGTGCCAGCAGCCAAGGACAGGGAGGCACCGGGGAGCTGTTTTTT.